The next 29 T cell receptor beta chains were all read from a single sample in a study of OX40 agonist ivuxolimab in advanced cancers. The library was generated by the immunoSEQ multiplex PCR assay. TCRdb mirrors the immuneACCESS table, restricted to in-frame sequences. Some clones are absent from its copies; in checked studies, under half trace to an unresolved V gene, and the reason for the others is unknown. This sample is represented by 95,000 to 150,000 clones; 80% to 95% of them were singletons. Over 0.15% of the sample is held by the ten biggest clonotypes. This material consisted of CD4+ or CD8+ T cells sorted from blood, taken in a trial of the OX40 agonist ivuxolimab. These receptors all stem from an adult with an advanced solid tumor such as melanoma, head and neck, liver or kidney cancer.

The chain carries TRBV25-1 and TRBJ2-7; 9 nucleotides align to TRBD1. The junction had 8 bases not matched to a gene; V was cut back by 2 bases and J by 3 bases. This CDR3 is 16 amino acids long. Germline values: CDR1 MGHDK, CDR2 SYGVNS. The CDR3 DNA reads as TGTGCCAGCAGTGAAGCCGGGACAGGGAAGTTCTACGAGCAGTACTTC. Amino acids: CASSEAGTGKFYEQYF.

For the CDR3, the DNA is TGTGCCAGCAGCTTGAGGACAGTAGTTAGTGGAAACACCATATATTTT. Translating gives CASSLRTVVSGNTIYF. The chain couples TRBV7-2 to TRBJ1-3, with D possibly matching TRBD1 (6 bases). V shed 3 bases and J shed 3 bases, with 15 bases lying between them. There are 16 residues in the CDR3. CDR1 is SGHTA, CDR2 FQGNSA, per germline.

The V call is TRBV19, the J call TRBJ2-1; D not certain. This CDR3 comprises 12 residues. Germline lookup yields CDR1 LNHDA and CDR2 SQIVND (reference sequence). Trimming removed 5 bases at V and 3 bases at J, with 5 bases between. The CDR3 reads CASSGFYNEQFF. CDR3 DNA: TGTGCCAGTAGTGGGTTCTACAATGAGCAGTTCTTC. Together with reference TRBV19 and TRBJ2-1, the CDR3 gives the full variable domain: DGGITQSPKYLFRKEGQNVTLSCEQNLNHDAMYWYRQDPGQGLRLIYYSQIVNDFQKGDIAEGYSVSREKKESFPLTVTSAQKNPTAFYLCASSGFYNEQFFGPGTRLTVL.

This clone was recorded only once. The chain couples TRBV9 to TRBJ1-6; 9 bases fit TRBD1. After removal of 7 bases from V and 7 bases from J, the junction contained 6 bases not matched to a gene. CDR3 length: 14 residues. Looked up from germline, CDR1 is SGDLS and CDR2 is YYNGEE. CDR3 DNA: TGTGCCAGCGGGGGGACAGGGAACAATTCACCCCTCCACTTT. This sequence encodes CASGGTGNNSPLHF.

CDR3: CASSPATASGNTIYF. CDR3 bases: TGTGCCAGCTCACCCGCGACAGCCTCTGGAAACACCATATATTTT. The chain is built from TRBV18 and TRBJ1-3, with a weak D call TRBD1 (5 bases). Germline CDR1 reads KGHSH; CDR2 reads LQKENI. Trimming stripped 3 bases from V and 0 bases from J, with 9 bases between. The CDR3 covers 15 residues.

The gene calls are TRBV9 and TRBJ1-2; D not certain. The germline gives CDR1 SGDLS, CDR2 YYNGEE. The CDR3 extends over 14 amino acids. Trimming stripped 0 bases from V and 7 bases from J, with 13 bases between. This chain's CDR3 is CASSVDPGPLGYTF. Here the CDR3 DNA reads TGTGCCAGCAGCGTAGACCCAGGACCCCTTGGCTACACCTTC.

The chain has TRBV27 and TRBJ2-7, with TRBD2 identical over 7 bases. CDR3 length equals 15 residues. The junction had 11 bases not matched to a gene; V was cut back by 5 bases and J by 4 bases. Per the germline V gene, CDR1 is MNHEY and CDR2 is SMNVEV (reference sequence). The DNA for the CDR3 is TGTGCCAGCAGTCCGACTAGCCATTATTTATACGAGCAGTACTTC. It codes for CASSPTSHYLYEQYF.

The J gene is TRBJ2-7, the V gene TRBV7-8, with 9 bases matching TRBD2. The germline V gene encodes CDR1 SGHVS and CDR2 FQNEAQ. J was trimmed by 1 base and V by 4 bases; bases with no gene match: 14. The CDR3 is 18 residues long. The CDR3: CASSSMGLSGSRSYEQYF. Written as DNA, the CDR3 is TGTGCCAGCAGCTCGATGGGGCTTAGCGGGAGCAGATCCTACGAGCAGTACTTC.

The chain combines TRBV19 with TRBJ1-4; maybe TRBD1 (5 bases). V lost 6 bases and J 8 bases, leaving 13 bases between the germline ends. This CDR3 is built from 13 residues. CDR1 is LNHDA, CDR2 SQIVND, per germline (reference sequence). The CDR3 DNA reads TGTGCCAGTAGAGGGGAGGCGGGAGAAAAACTGTTTTTT. As protein: CASRGEAGEKLFF.

The V call is TRBV5-1, the J call TRBJ2-3, with TRBD2 matching over 12 bases. From germline, CDR1 is SGHRS and CDR2 YFSETQ. The J segment lost 5 bases and the V segment lost 7 bases, leaving 8 bases of the junction unmatched. This CDR3 has 15 amino acids. CDR3 region: CASASGGASGDTQYF. In DNA form, the CDR3 reads TGCGCCAGCGCTAGCGGGGGGGCCTCTGGAGATACGCAGTATTTT.

The V call is TRBV5-1, the J call TRBJ2-3; D unclear. Germline CDR1 and CDR2: SGHRS and YFSETQ. V gave up 1 base and J gave up 1 base, with 10 bases separating them. This CDR3 has 15 amino acids. CDR3 bases: TGCGCCAGCAGCTTGCCCGTGGAAGGCACAGATACGCAGTATTTT. Protein sequence: CASSLPVEGTDTQYF.

The chain carries TRBV7-2 and TRBJ2-2; 8 bases map to TRBD2. Germline V gives CDR1 SGHTA, CDR2 FQGNSA. The CDR3 has 16 residues. Trimming took 1 base from V and 7 from J; bases not matched to a gene: 8. The CDR3 DNA reads TGTGCCAGCAGCTTAGTCGCGGGAGGTTACAGCGGGGAGCTGTTTTTT. Protein product: CASSLVAGGYSGELFF.

The chain has TRBV4-1 and TRBJ2-5, with TRBD1 matching 9 bases. Germline V gene sequence: CDR1 MGHRA, CDR2 YSYEKL. This CDR3 is 15 amino acids long. V gave up 0 bases and J gave up 5 bases; unmatched junction bases: 4. For the CDR3, the DNA is TGCGCCAGCAGCCAAGACGGACAGGGGCAGGAGACCCAGTACTTC. It is translated as CASSQDGQGQETQYF.

This sequence joins TRBV6-5 and TRBJ2-5; 11 bases map to TRBD1. Germline-derived CDR1 and CDR2 are MNHEY and SVGAGI. The CDR3 length is 15 residues. Unmatched junction bases numbered 9, after V lost 7 bases and J lost 5 bases. CDR3 sequence: CASTTTGTGGETQYF. The DNA for the CDR3 is TGTGCCAGCACCACCACCGGGACAGGGGGGGAGACCCAGTACTTC.

This clone was counted once. The V call is TRBV27, the J call TRBJ2-2; tentatively, D is TRBD1 or TRBD2 (5 bases each). Germline loops: CDR1 MNHEY, CDR2 SMNVEV (reference sequence). V lost 3 bases and J 3 bases, leaving 17 bases between the germline ends. CDR3 length equals 17 residues. DNA for the CDR3: TGTGCCAGCAGTTTCCTTCTTAAGGGACCAGACACCGGGGAGCTGTTTTTT. Translating it yields CASSFLLKGPDTGELFF.

The chain employs TRBV29-1 and TRBJ2-4; tentatively, D is TRBD1 (7 bases). Trimming stripped 5 bases from V and 5 bases from J, with 16 bases between. The CDR3 runs 14 residues. CDR1 and CDR2 from the germline V gene are SQVTM and ANQGSEA. CDR3 DNA: TGCAGCGTTAGGGACCGGGGGACAGAAAACATTCAGTACTTC. Translation: CSVRDRGTENIQYF.

This sequence joins TRBV10-2 and TRBJ2-6; no clear D gene. The CDR3 is 15 amino acids. Trimming stripped 0 bases from V and 2 bases from J, with 5 bases between. Germline V gene lookup returns CDR1 WSHSY and CDR2 SAAADI. The CDR3 region is CASSESRAGANVLTF. CDR3 nucleotide sequence: TGCGCCAGCAGTGAGTCTAGGGCTGGGGCCAACGTCCTGACTTTC.

The V call is TRBV25-1, the J call TRBJ2-1, with D perhaps given as TRBD1 or TRBD2 (5 bases each). The CDR3 runs 15 residues. The V end lost 0 bases, the J end lost 0 bases, and 6 bases lay between the germline ends. Germline values: CDR1 MGHDK, CDR2 SYGVNS. DNA for the CDR3: TGTGCCAGCAGTGAATATGGGGGCTCCTACAATGAGCAGTTCTTC. Residues: CASSEYGGSYNEQFF. Full variable domain (outside the CDR3, taken from reference TRBV25-1 and TRBJ2-1): EADIYQTPRYLVIGTGKKITLECSQTMGHDKMYWYQQDPGMELHLIHYSYGVNSTEKGDLSSESTVSRIRTEHFPLTLESARPSHTSQYLCASSEYGGSYNEQFFGPGTRLTVL.

The chain is built from TRBV6-1 and TRBJ2-7, with TRBD2 matching over 7 bases. The CDR3 has 14 residues. V shed 4 bases and J 5 bases; nucleotides not matched to a gene: 8. CDR1 and CDR2 from the germline V gene are MNHNS and SASEGT. Written as DNA, the CDR3 is TGTGCCAGCAGTGCTCAGGGAGGGTTACACGAGCAGTACTTC. Protein: CASSAQGGLHEQYF.

V and J are TRBV10-3 and TRBJ2-4; D uncertain. The germline CDR1 and CDR2 sequences are ENHRY and SYGVKD. V gave up 0 bases and J gave up 3 bases, with 6 bases separating them. CDR3 length: 14 amino acids. The CDR3 loop is CAISESGVKNIQYF. DNA of the CDR3: TGTGCCATCAGTGAGTCCGGTGTCAAAAACATTCAGTACTTC.

This sequence joins TRBV7-3 and TRBJ1-1; a possible D gene is TRBD1 (5 bases). Germline V gene sequence: CDR1 SGHTA, CDR2 FQGTGA. Trimming removed 3 bases at V and 4 bases at J, with 12 bases between. The CDR3 spans 14 residues. CDR3 coding DNA: TGTGCCAGCAGCTTGAATGGGGGAATCACTGAAGCTTTCTTT. Its protein product is CASSLNGGITEAFF.

V is TRBV28 and J is TRBJ1-2, with TRBD1 identical over 10 bases. This CDR3 is built from 13 residues. The V gene end was trimmed by 7 bases and the J gene end by 7 bases; junction bases not matched to a gene: 6. CDR1 and CDR2 (germline): MDHEN, SYDVKM. The CDR3 loop reads CASIDRGLLGYTF. Here the CDR3 DNA reads TGTGCCAGCATAGACAGGGGGCTTCTTGGCTACACCTTC.

The gene calls are TRBV7-2 and TRBJ1-5; D uncertain. Germline V gene data show CDR1 as SGHTA and CDR2 as FQGNSA. The V gene lost 0 bases and the J gene lost 6 bases, with 15 bases spanning the gap. The CDR3 has 16 residues. The CDR3: CASSLAGGMVGQPQHF. The CDR3 nucleotides read TGTGCCAGCAGCTTAGCGGGAGGGATGGTCGGTCAGCCCCAGCATTTT.

In this sample, this clone turned up once. The rearrangement uses TRBV7-9 and TRBJ1-1, with 7 bases aligning to TRBD1. Germline-derived CDR1 and CDR2 are SEHNR and FQNEAQ (reference sequence). V was pared by 5 bases and J by 3 bases, with 15 bases of the junction left unmatched. The CDR3 covers 17 residues. The CDR3 nucleotides read TGTGCCAGCAGCCTACCCAACAACAGGGGATTGGACACTGAAGCTTTCTTT. Its protein product is CASSLPNNRGLDTEAFF.

CDR3 protein: CASSYSGQGTVGYTF. DNA for the CDR3: TGTGCCAGCAGTTACTCGGGACAGGGGACGGTCGGCTACACCTTC. The chain links TRBV6-5 to TRBJ1-2; 10 bases line up with TRBD1. Unmatched junction bases numbered 6, after V lost 0 bases and J lost 8 bases. This CDR3 comprises 15 residues. The germline V gene encodes CDR1 MNHEY and CDR2 SVGAGI.

This clone has only a few counts. The chain carries TRBV7-2 and TRBJ2-4, with 9 bases matching TRBD2. The germline CDR1 and CDR2 sequences are SGHTA and FQGNSA. Germline trimming cut 2 bases from V and 5 bases from J; bases unmatched to any gene: 4. The CDR3 covers 15 residues. The chain's CDR3 is CASSLSSGSENIQYF. In nucleotides, the CDR3 is TGTGCCAGCAGCTTAAGTAGCGGGAGTGAAAACATTCAGTACTTC.

V and J are TRBV19 and TRBJ1-5; D is ambiguous. The CDR3 is made up of 13 amino acids. Per the germline V gene, CDR1 is LNHDA and CDR2 is SQIVND (reference sequence). Trimming left V 5 bases short and J 3 bases short, with 8 bases between. The CDR3 bases are TGTGCCAGTAGTCCAGTTTACAATCAGCCCCAGCATTTT. Translating gives CASSPVYNQPQHF.

This chain uses TRBV29-1 with TRBJ1-4; D unclear. CDR1 is SQVTM, CDR2 ANQGSEA, per germline. V dropped 1 base and J dropped 7 bases, with 4 bases sitting between them. The CDR3 runs to 11 residues. CDR3 DNA: TGCAGCGTTGAAGTAGGTGAAAAACTGTTTTTT. It yields the protein CSVEVGEKLFF.

The genes are TRBV29-1 and TRBJ2-3, with D possibly TRBD2 on 6 matching bases. Looked up from germline, CDR1 is SQVTM and CDR2 is ANQGSEA. The V gene lost 6 bases and the J gene lost 2 bases, with 12 bases spanning the gap. The CDR3 runs to 13 residues. For the CDR3, the DNA is TGCAGCGTGGAACGGGGGAACACAGATACGCAGTATTTT. It translates to CSVERGNTDTQYF.